The rows below give T cell receptor beta chains drawn from one sample of a study of T-cell memory formation after mild COVID-19. Via MiXCR, TCRdb re-called the 5' RACE reads, giving one row per CDR3 protein. The sample shows about 400,000 distinct CDR3 sequences, about a sixth of them seen only once. The sequencing input was PBMCs or a T cell subset sorted from them (not recorded which). Receptor source: a man younger than 30 who had mild COVID-19 (a few samples of this study predate the infection). Cell type and time point are not known. The CDR3 runs from the conserved cysteine through the conserved F or W. Fields, in order: clone size, J gene, D gene, V gene, CDR3 DNA, CDR3 protein. The D gene is left open where the match is weak. The listing skips clone size in some rows; elsewhere it reads once, few, many or a size class.

-	TRBJ2-7	-	TRBV6-1	TGTGCCAGCAGTCCGAGGGGTCCCCACGAGCAGTACTTC	CASSPRGPHEQYF
few	TRBJ2-1	-	TRBV7-2	TGTGCCAGCAGCTTATTGCCCGCAGGGGTGGGAAATGAGCAGTTCTTC	CASSLLPAGVGNEQFF
-	TRBJ2-1	TRBD2	TRBV9	TGTGCCAGCAGCGGCACTAGCGGGGGTCTCAATGAGCAGTTCTTC	CASSGTSGGLNEQFF
-	TRBJ1-6	-	TRBV7-9	TGTGCCAGCAGCTTAGGAAGCTCACCCCTCCACTTT	CASSLGSSPLHF
few	TRBJ2-2	-	TRBV7-9	TGTGCCAGCAGCCCGCCCCTGGCGGGGAGGAACACCGGGGAGCTGTTTTTT	CASSPPLAGRNTGELFF
few	TRBJ2-1	-	TRBV4-1	TGCGCCAGCAGCCAAGACGGATACAATGAGCAGTTCTTC	CASSQDGYNEQFF
-	TRBJ1-1	-	TRBV7-9	TGTGCCAGCAGTTACACTCAGGGCACTGAAGCTTTCTTT	CASSYTQGTEAFF
few	TRBJ2-7	-	TRBV27	TGTGCCAGCAGTTTTGGCAGAGCCTACGAGCAGTACTTC	CASSFGRAYEQYF
-	TRBJ2-3	TRBD2	TRBV7-2	TGTGCCAGCAGCTCCAGACTAGCGGGGGGGCCTAGAGATACGCAGTATTTT	CASSSRLAGGPRDTQYF
-	TRBJ2-7	-	TRBV20-1	TGCAGTGCGGGGGACTACGAGCAGTACTTC	CSAGDYEQYF
few	TRBJ2-3	-	TRBV18	TGTGCCAGCTCACCCCGCAGGGCCGGGGCAGATACGCAGTATTTT	CASSPRRAGADTQYF
few	TRBJ2-3	TRBD2	TRBV27	TGTGCCAGCAGTTCTTGGCTAGCGGGGGGTGATACGCAGTATTTT	CASSSWLAGGDTQYF
-	TRBJ1-1	-	TRBV18	TGTGCCAGCTCACTTCGTCATGTAACGGGGTCGAACACTGAAGCTTTCTTT	CASSLRHVTGSNTEAFF
few	TRBJ2-7	TRBD2	TRBV27	TGTGCCAGCAGCTATTCAAGCGGGGGCTACGAGCAGTACTTC	CASSYSSGGYEQYF
-	TRBJ2-2	-	TRBV7-3	TGTGCCAGCAGCTTCGCTCGGGACACCGGGGAGCTGTTTTTT	CASSFARDTGELFF
few	TRBJ2-1	-	TRBV12-3/TRBV12-4	TGTGCCAGCAGCCAAACTAGCACCTACAATGAGCAGTTCTTC	CASSQTSTYNEQFF
few	TRBJ1-6	-	TRBV28	TGTGCCAGCAGGCCCGGACAGTCACGGGGACCCCTCCACTTT	CASRPGQSRGPLHF
-	TRBJ1-2	TRBD1	TRBV7-9	TGTGCCAGCAGCTTAGCGACAGGGACTAACTATGGCTACACCTTC	CASSLATGTNYGYTF
-	TRBJ2-3	TRBD1	TRBV7-2	TGTGCCAGCAGCCGCACAGGGGAACACACAGATACGCAGTATTTT	CASSRTGEHTDTQYF
-	TRBJ2-3	-	TRBV29-1	TGCAGCGTTGATGTGTATAACACAGATACGCAGTATTTT	CSVDVYNTDTQYF
-	TRBJ2-3	-	TRBV6-5	TGTGCCAGCAGTTACTCTTCCCGACAGGAGGACACAGATACGCAGTATTTT	CASSYSSRQEDTDTQYF
many	TRBJ2-2	-	TRBV12-3/TRBV12-4	TGTGCCAGCAGTCGAGGGACCGGGGAGCTGTTTTTT	CASSRGTGELFF
few	TRBJ2-1	TRBD2	TRBV12-3/TRBV12-4	TGTGCCAGCAGTTTCCGGCTAGCGGGGGGCTTTCACAATGAGCAGTTCTTC	CASSFRLAGGFHNEQFF
-	TRBJ1-2	TRBD1	TRBV7-2	TGTGCCAGCAGCGAACAGGGGTCGGACTATGGCTACACCTTC	CASSEQGSDYGYTF
-	TRBJ1-2	-	TRBV15	TGTGCCACCAGCAGAGGGACGGAAGATGGCTACACCTTC	CATSRGTEDGYTF
few	TRBJ1-1	TRBD1	TRBV11-2	TGTGCCAGCAGAGGATACGACAGGGGAAACACTGAAGCTTTCTTT	CASRGYDRGNTEAFF
few	TRBJ2-4	TRBD1	TRBV20-1	TGCAGCCCTTTACAGGGGCTGAGAAACATTCAGTACTTC	CSPLQGLRNIQYF
few	TRBJ1-1	TRBD1	TRBV2	TGTGCCAGCAGTGAAGGGGCGACAGGGAGGTTTGCTGAAGCTTTCTTT	CASSEGATGRFAEAFF
-	TRBJ2-7	-	TRBV6-1	TGTGCCAGCAGTGCTCAAGGGAACGAGCAGTACTTC	CASSAQGNEQYF
-	TRBJ1-2	-	TRBV6-2/TRBV6-3	TGTGCCAGCAGTTCACGCAGCCATGGTGGCTACACCTTC	CASSSRSHGGYTF
few	TRBJ2-5	-	TRBV20-1	TGCAGTGCTAGAGGGTCAAACCAAGAGACCCAGTACTTC	CSARGSNQETQYF
-	TRBJ2-3	-	TRBV20-1	TGCAGTGCTAGTTCTGGGGGGCCGTATACGCAGTATTTT	CSASSGGPYTQYF
-	TRBJ2-3	-	TRBV9	TGTGCCAGCAGCGTGACTGTACCTGATACGCAGTATTTT	CASSVTVPDTQYF
many	TRBJ1-6	-	TRBV2	TGTGCCAGCAGTGAAGTGTCTAATTCACCCCTCCACTTT	CASSEVSNSPLHF
few	TRBJ2-5	TRBD2	TRBV6-2/TRBV6-3	TGTGCCAGCAGTTACTGGGCTAGCGGACAAGAGACCCAGTACTTC	CASSYWASGQETQYF
few	TRBJ1-1	-	TRBV20-1	TGCAGTGCTAGAGCGACAGGCAGAGAAGCTTTCTTT	CSARATGREAFF
-	TRBJ1-1	-	TRBV20-1	TGCAGTGCTAGAGATCGGCGGAACAACATGAACACTGAAGCTTTCTTT	CSARDRRNNMNTEAFF
few	TRBJ2-5	TRBD2	TRBV5-1	TGCGCCAGCAGCCCGCAGCCTACTAGCGGACAAGAGACCCAGTACTTC	CASSPQPTSGQETQYF
few	TRBJ1-1	-	TRBV7-2	TGTGCCAGCAGCTTCGGGTCCATTCGGACTGAAGCTTTCTTT	CASSFGSIRTEAFF
few	TRBJ1-2	TRBD1	TRBV28	TGTGCCAGCGGGGCCTACAGGGGCCACTATGGCTACACCTTC	CASGAYRGHYGYTF
-	TRBJ2-1	-	TRBV18	TGTGCCAGCTCACCCCAGGCCCGGGGCGATGAGCAGTTCTTC	CASSPQARGDEQFF
few	TRBJ2-7	TRBD1	TRBV12-5	TGTGCTAGTGGTTTGGTACAGGGGGCCGGCTACGAGCAGTACTTC	CASGLVQGAGYEQYF
-	TRBJ1-4	-	TRBV4-1	TGCGCCAGCAGCCAACTTGGTACGGGTGAAAAACTGTTTTTT	CASSQLGTGEKLFF